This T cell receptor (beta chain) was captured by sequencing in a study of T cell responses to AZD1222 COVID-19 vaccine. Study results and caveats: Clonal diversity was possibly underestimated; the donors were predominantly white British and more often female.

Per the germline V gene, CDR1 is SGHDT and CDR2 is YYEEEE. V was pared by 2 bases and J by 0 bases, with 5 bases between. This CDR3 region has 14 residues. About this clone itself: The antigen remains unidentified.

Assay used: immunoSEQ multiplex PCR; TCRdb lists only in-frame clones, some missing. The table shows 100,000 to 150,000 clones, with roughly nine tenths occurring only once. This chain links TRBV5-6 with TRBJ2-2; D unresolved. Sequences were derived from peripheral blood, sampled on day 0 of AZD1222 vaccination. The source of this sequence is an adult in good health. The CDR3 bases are TGTGCCAGCAGCTTCGGGCCGAACACCGGGGAGCTGTTTTTT. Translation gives CASSFGPNTGELFF.